This TCR beta chain was retrieved from a study of blood T cells in healthy people across ages. Study-wide results and caveats: Unknown CMV status may confound age-related changes in expanded clones. Strong correlation was found linking TCR beta diversity to naive T cell percentage.

Next came a second PCR, run for about 6 to 11 cycles, which used a sample-barcoded 5' primer along with a J-beta primer mix. Tags on each cDNA molecule came from a template-switch adaptor with 12 random nucleotides. One entry per CDR3 protein results from TCRdb running MiXCR on the 5' RACE reads. The sample lists 650,000 to 900,000 distinct CDR3 sequences; 62% were seen once. For this clonotype: The antigen is not known. Sequence at one end of the junction differs from germline and may be a read error.

Looked up from germline, CDR1 is SSHAT and CDR2 is FNYEAQ (reference sequence). This CDR3 spans 13 amino acids. The chain joins TRBV7-7 to TRBJ2-1, with D perhaps given as TRBD1 or TRBD2 (6 bases each). Material: blood. This clonotype was obtained from a man aged 25 to 40 in good health. This chain's CDR3 is CASSLGGLDEQFF. The DNA for the CDR3 is TGTGCCAGCAGTTTAGGGGGGCTTGATGAGCAGTTCTTC.